Shown below are 13 T cell receptor beta chains from a single sample sequenced in a study of T cell repertoires in aging, cancer and after chemotherapy. The template was genomic DNA from peripheral blood, not RNA. Multiplex touch-down PCR with TRB-A/B primers amplified rearranged V-D-J TRB sequences. TCRdb recomputed calls from the multiplex PCR reads with MiXCR, one row per CDR3 protein. Of about 5,000 distinct CDR3 sequences listed, 33% are singletons. Specimen: blood. These receptors were obtained from a human donor with a blood cancer.

This clonotype has more than one count but fewer than ten. This chain links TRBV19 with TRBJ1-2, with 8 positions matching TRBD1. Per the germline V gene, CDR1 is LNHDA and CDR2 is SQIVND (reference sequence). Trimming at V came to 10 bases and at J to 7 bases, leaving 17 bases not matched to a gene. The CDR3 covers 15 residues. Here the CDR3 DNA reads TGTGCCACCTCAGGGGGCGTCGGCCCCCAACGTGGCTACACCTTC. Amino acids: CATSGGVGPQRGYTF.

In DNA form, the CDR3 reads TGTGCCAGCAGTTACGCCCCAAACAGGGTGGGAAACTATGGCTACACCTTC. Translation: CASSYAPNRVGNYGYTF. The V and J genes are TRBV6-5 and TRBJ1-2, with D maybe TRBD1 (6 bases). V lost 2 bases and J lost 2, with 18 bases in between. Germline V gene lookup returns CDR1 MNHEY and CDR2 SVGAGI. The CDR3 consists of 17 residues.

This clonotype appeared a few times. The chain employs TRBV6-2 or TRBV6-3 and TRBJ2-7, with D hard to call. Trimming removed 4 bases at V and 0 bases at J, with 1 base between. The CDR3 has 11 amino acids. Germline-derived CDR1 and CDR2 are MNHEY and SVGEGT. CDR3 DNA: TGTGCCAGCAGTTTCTCCTACGAGCAGTACTTC. Its translation: CASSFSYEQYF.

The chain links TRBV7-2 to TRBJ1-3; maybe TRBD1 (6 bases). Germline V gene sequence: CDR1 SGHTA, CDR2 FQGNSA. The ends were cut back, 5 bases at V and 0 bases at J, with 14 bases in the middle. The CDR3 is 16 amino acids. The CDR3 sequence is CASSLDWTASGNTIYF. CDR3 DNA sequence: TGTGCCAGCAGCCTAGACTGGACAGCCTCTGGAAACACCATATATTTT.

V usage is TRBV27 and J usage is TRBJ2-7, with 8 bases aligning to TRBD1. The CDR3 runs to 13 residues. Per the germline V gene, CDR1 is MNHEY and CDR2 is SMNVEV (reference sequence). V gave up 10 bases and J gave up 5 bases; unmatched junction bases: 10. The chain's CDR3 is CATSTGAVNEQYF. In nucleotides, the CDR3 is TGTGCCACCTCGACAGGGGCTGTGAACGAGCAGTACTTC.

The chain uses TRBV5-1 and TRBJ2-7, with 7 bases aligning to TRBD1. The CDR3 runs to 14 residues. V lost 4 bases to trimming and J lost 1 base; unmatched junction nucleotides: 5. Germline V CDR1 and CDR2: SGHRS, YFSETQ. The CDR3 DNA sequence: TGCGCCAGCAGCGCTTACAGGGGATCCTACGAGCAGTACTTC. Translation: CASSAYRGSYEQYF.

J is TRBJ2-2 and V is TRBV6-4, with D perhaps matching TRBD1 (5 bases). Trimming removed 8 bases at V and 4 bases at J, with 14 bases between. The CDR3 sequence is 14 residues long. The germline gives CDR1 MRHNA, CDR2 SNTAGT. CDR3 bases: TGTGCCAGCTCACCATTCCAGGGCACCGGGGAGCTGTTTTTT. Its protein is CASSPFQGTGELFF.

The chain links TRBV6-5 to TRBJ2-7; D perhaps matches TRBD2 (6 bases). The germline V gene encodes CDR1 MNHEY and CDR2 SVGAGI. V was shortened by 8 bases and J by 0 bases, with 17 bases between the two germline ends. The CDR3 sequence is 15 residues long. The CDR3 DNA follows: TGTGCCAGCCGCATACAGGAGGGTCTCTCCTACGAGCAGTACTTC. Amino acids: CASRIQEGLSYEQYF.

The chain joins TRBV19 to TRBJ1-3; D is ambiguous. The CDR3 runs 16 residues. V shed 1 base and J shed 2 bases, with 12 bases lying between them. The germline V gene encodes CDR1 LNHDA and CDR2 SQIVND (reference sequence). This chain's CDR3 is CASSIGWGTAGNTIYF. The CDR3 DNA reads TGTGCCAGTAGTATAGGATGGGGTACGGCTGGAAACACCATATATTTT.

This clonotype was picked up a small number of times. This chain connects TRBV27 to TRBJ2-7; TRBD1 matches 9 bases. The CDR3 covers 15 residues. Germline CDR1 is MNHEY and CDR2 is SMNVEV (reference sequence). With V trimmed by 5 bases and J by 2 bases, 7 bases remained unmatched. CDR3 region: CASSRAGTGTYEQYF. The CDR3 DNA reads TGTGCCAGCAGTCGCGCCGGGACAGGGACCTACGAGCAGTACTTC.

The chain combines TRBV19 with TRBJ1-2, with TRBD1 as a possible D gene (6 bases). CDR1 is LNHDA and CDR2 is SQIVND in the germline V gene (reference sequence). V lost 3 bases to trimming and J lost 8 bases, with 19 bases between them. The CDR3 contains 15 residues. The CDR3 nucleotides are TGTGCCAGTAGTATCCGCCCCACAGGGCTCGGAGGCTACACCTTC. It translates to CASSIRPTGLGGYTF.

The chain links TRBV5-4 to TRBJ2-5; 11 nucleotides align to TRBD2. The junction had 4 bases not matched to a gene; V was cut back by 3 bases and J by 3 bases. Germline V gene lookup returns CDR1 SGHNT and CDR2 YYREEE (reference sequence). The CDR3 totals 15 residues. This chain's CDR3 is CASSSLAGGKETQYF. The CDR3, as DNA: TGTGCCAGCAGCTCGTTAGCGGGGGGGAAAGAGACCCAGTACTTC.

In the case of this clonotype: The DNA is left out, because the CDR3 cannot be placed on it with certainty; the CDR3 is given as TCRdb lists it. The CDR3: CISVPAARDKENTGELFF. This chain joins TRBV7-5 and TRBJ2-2. TRBV7-5 is a recognized pseudogene. The CDR3 adds up to 18 amino acids, both ends counted.